This T cell receptor (beta chain) derives from a study of shared clonotypes between healthy human individuals. CD8 cells classed as naive were CD45RO-negative and positively selected for CCR7, excluding terminally differentiated effector memory CD45RA+ cells. Sequenced by immunoSEQ multiplex PCR; TCRdb stores in-frame clones only, minus some. This repertoire shows about 2.1 million clones, around 95% found once; its top ten account for more than 1.5%. The sequence was obtained from a man aged 18 to 30 in good health. Some clones in this sample may be carry-over from other donors' samples. The sample taken for sequencing was naive CD8+ T cells from PBMCs.

The CDR3 DNA sequence: TGTGCCACCAGCGGGGGGGTCGGTGCCAATGAGCAGTTCTTC. Amino acid sequence: CATSGGVGANEQFF. This sequence joins TRBV15 and TRBJ2-1, with TRBD2 matching over 7 bases. The ends lost 5 bases at V and 6 bases at J; junction bases unmatched: 7. This CDR3 region has 14 residues. Germline loops: CDR1 LNHNV, CDR2 YYDKDF (reference sequence). Full variable domain (outside the CDR3, taken from reference TRBV15 and TRBJ2-1): DAMVIQNPRYQVTQFGKPVTLSCSQTLNHNVMYWYQQKSSQAPKLLFHYYDKDFNNEADTPDNFQSRRPNTSFCFLDIRSPGLGDTAMYLCATSGGVGANEQFFGPGTRLTVL.